Sequencing of this TCR beta chain was carried out in a study of blood T cell repertoires in COVID-19. Looking at the study overall: The United States, Italy and Spain were the sources of the acute and convalescent COVID-19 samples.

TCRdb's table, derived via immunoSEQ multiplex PCR, lists solely in-frame clones and lacks some. This sample yields some 180,000 clones, of which 80% to 95% are seen a single time; 0.53% belongs to the top ten. Germline V gives CDR1 ENHRY, CDR2 SYGVKD. The CDR3 has 15 residues. After removal of 2 bases from V and 3 bases from J, the junction contained 6 bases not matched to a gene. Sequencing was carried out using peripheral blood. This clonotype originated in a man aged 45-65 years with acute or convalescent COVID-19. The chain joins TRBV10-3 to TRBJ2-5; 7 bases line up with TRBD1. For the CDR3, the DNA is TGTGCCATCAGTGAGCCTCAGACAGGGAAAGAGACCCAGTACTTC. Amino acid sequence: CAISEPQTGKETQYF.